The rows below give T cell receptor beta chains drawn from one sample of a study of blood T cell repertoires in COVID-19. Method: immunoSEQ multiplex PCR; TCRdb's copy keeps in-frame clones and lacks some. This table has roughly 76,000 clones, around 78% appearing once. Sequencing was carried out using peripheral blood. The receptor set was obtained from a human donor in a cohort sampled during active COVID-19. CDR3s include the opening cysteine and the closing phenylalanine or tryptophan. D genes are given only for firm matches. Size is stated for part of the rows, as once, few or many counts, or as a class when the clone is expanded.

d_call: NA
v_call: TRBV2
clone_size: NA
j_call: TRBJ1-6
cdr3_nt: TGTGCCAGCAGTGCCTTGGCAGGACAAACTAATTCACCCCTCCACTTT
cdr3_aa: CASSALAGQTNSPLHF

d_call: NA
v_call: TRBV6-1
clone_size: NA
j_call: TRBJ2-7
cdr3_nt: TGTGCCAGCAGTGATCCGGGAAGGTACGAGCAGTACTTC
cdr3_aa: CASSDPGRYEQYF

d_call: TRBD2
v_call: TRBV5-4
clone_size: few
j_call: TRBJ2-1
cdr3_nt: TGTGCCAGCAGCTTAGGGACTAGCGGGAGCAGGTTTGAGCAGTTCTTC
cdr3_aa: CASSLGTSGSRFEQFF

d_call: NA
v_call: TRBV28
clone_size: few
j_call: TRBJ2-7
cdr3_nt: TGTGCCAGCAGTCTGGGACATAGGTACGAGCAGTACTTC
cdr3_aa: CASSLGHRYEQYF

d_call: TRBD2
v_call: TRBV24-1
clone_size: NA
j_call: TRBJ2-2
cdr3_nt: TGTGCCACCAGCGGGCCTGCGGGAGGTTTGTACCCCGGGGAGCTGTTTTTT
cdr3_aa: CATSGPAGGLYPGELFF

d_call: TRBD2
v_call: TRBV3-1/TRBV3-2
clone_size: NA
j_call: TRBJ2-7
cdr3_nt: TGTGCCAGCAGCCTTCGGGAGGGCTTCTACGAGCAGTACTTC
cdr3_aa: CASSLREGFYEQYF

d_call: NA
v_call: TRBV11-3
clone_size: NA
j_call: TRBJ2-6
cdr3_nt: TGTGCCAGCAGCGCCCGTAGCTCTGGGGCCAACGTCCTGACTTTC
cdr3_aa: CASSARSSGANVLTF

d_call: NA
v_call: TRBV29-1
clone_size: once
j_call: TRBJ2-5
cdr3_nt: TGCAGCGTTGAGCAGCAAGAGACCCAGTACTTC
cdr3_aa: CSVEQQETQYF

d_call: NA
v_call: TRBV7-8
clone_size: NA
j_call: TRBJ1-1
cdr3_nt: TGTGCCAGCAGCCCACCTCCGGCAGGGCTCACTGAAGCTTTCTTT
cdr3_aa: CASSPPPAGLTEAFF

d_call: TRBD1
v_call: TRBV12-5
clone_size: NA
j_call: TRBJ1-6
cdr3_nt: TGTGCTAGCGGTTACCGGGACAGCAATTCACCCCTCCACTTT
cdr3_aa: CASGYRDSNSPLHF

d_call: TRBD2
v_call: TRBV5-1
clone_size: NA
j_call: TRBJ2-3
cdr3_nt: TGCGCCAGCAGCTTGGCTAGCGGGGGTAACACAGATACGCAGTATTTT
cdr3_aa: CASSLASGGNTDTQYF

d_call: NA
v_call: TRBV5-1
clone_size: NA
j_call: TRBJ1-2
cdr3_nt: TGCGCCAGCAGCTTGGTCGGGACTAACTATGGCTACACCTTC
cdr3_aa: CASSLVGTNYGYTF

d_call: NA
v_call: TRBV3-1/TRBV3-2
clone_size: NA
j_call: TRBJ1-2
cdr3_nt: TGTGCCAGCAGCCAAGGCGGGGGGGACCACTATGGCTACACCTTC
cdr3_aa: CASSQGGGDHYGYTF

d_call: NA
v_call: TRBV7-6
clone_size: NA
j_call: TRBJ2-3
cdr3_nt: TGTGCCAGCAGCTTAGGACTAGGGGGGGCCACAGATACGCAGTATTTT
cdr3_aa: CASSLGLGGATDTQYF

d_call: NA
v_call: TRBV29-1
clone_size: few
j_call: TRBJ2-2
cdr3_nt: TGCAGCGTCCGGGACTGGAACACCGGGGAGCTGTTTTTT
cdr3_aa: CSVRDWNTGELFF

d_call: TRBD1
v_call: TRBV5-6
clone_size: NA
j_call: TRBJ2-2
cdr3_nt: TGTGCCAGCAGCTTGGGGGGACAGGGGAACACCGGGGAGCTGTTTTTT
cdr3_aa: CASSLGGQGNTGELFF

d_call: TRBD1
v_call: TRBV5-1
clone_size: NA
j_call: TRBJ2-1
cdr3_nt: TGCGCCAGCAGCTTGGGACAGGGGGCCTACAATGAGCAGTTCTTC
cdr3_aa: CASSLGQGAYNEQFF

d_call: NA
v_call: TRBV4-2
clone_size: NA
j_call: TRBJ2-3
cdr3_nt: TGTGCCAGCAGCCAGCGGGGAGATACGCAGTATTTT
cdr3_aa: CASSQRGDTQYF

d_call: NA
v_call: TRBV5-1
clone_size: NA
j_call: TRBJ2-7
cdr3_nt: TGCGCCAGCAGCTTGTTACCGGAGCCCTACGAGCAGTACTTC
cdr3_aa: CASSLLPEPYEQYF

d_call: NA
v_call: TRBV11-2
clone_size: NA
j_call: TRBJ1-4
cdr3_nt: TGTGCCAGCAGCTTCCAGGGAATGGTGGAGGAAAAACTGTTTTTT
cdr3_aa: CASSFQGMVEEKLFF

d_call: TRBD2
v_call: TRBV5-4
clone_size: NA
j_call: TRBJ2-4
cdr3_nt: TGTGCCAGCAGCTTGGGGACTAGCGGGAGTATAGCCAAAAACATTCAGTACTTC
cdr3_aa: CASSLGTSGSIAKNIQYF

d_call: NA
v_call: TRBV21-1
clone_size: NA
j_call: TRBJ2-7
cdr3_nt: TGTGCCAGCAGCACCCCTCCGAACCGGGACAGGGTACACGAGCAGTACTTC
cdr3_aa: CASSTPPNRDRVHEQYF

d_call: NA
v_call: TRBV30
clone_size: NA
j_call: TRBJ1-3
cdr3_nt: TGTGCCTGGAGTGTATTATCTGGAAACACCATATATTTT
cdr3_aa: CAWSVLSGNTIYF

d_call: TRBD1
v_call: TRBV7-9
clone_size: NA
j_call: TRBJ2-7
cdr3_nt: TGTGCCAGCAGCTACCGGACAGGGGGTACCTACGAGCAGTACTTC
cdr3_aa: CASSYRTGGTYEQYF